This is a list of T cell receptor beta chains from one sample in a study of identical twins. TCRdb called the 5' RACE reads again in MiXCR, with one record for every CDR3 protein. The table lists a few hundred thousand distinct CDR3 sequences, 9.5% to 10% of them singletons. The same specimen was also included in a second study, on yellow fever vaccine responses in identical twins.

Sequencing was done on a sample of PBMCs. The source is a woman between 18 and 29 years old in good health. Both conserved end residues are part of each CDR3. A D gene is named only where the DNA matches it firmly. Clone size is shown for a subset of rows, as once, few, many or a class of expanded clone.

d_call: NA; clone_size: many; j_call: TRBJ2-7; v_call: TRBV6-2/TRBV6-3; cdr3_aa: CASSYALRSEQYF; cdr3_nt: TGTGCCAGCAGTTACGCCCTAAGGAGCGAGCAGTACTTC
d_call: NA; clone_size: NA; j_call: TRBJ2-1; v_call: TRBV7-2; cdr3_aa: CASSLRRANEQFF; cdr3_nt: TGTGCCAGCAGCTTACGCCGCGCCAATGAGCAGTTCTTC
d_call: TRBD1; clone_size: NA; j_call: TRBJ2-1; v_call: TRBV28; cdr3_aa: CASSPWTGPPTYNEQFF; cdr3_nt: TGTGCCAGCAGTCCTTGGACAGGGCCACCAACCTACAATGAGCAGTTCTTC
d_call: TRBD1; clone_size: NA; j_call: TRBJ2-3; v_call: TRBV7-2; cdr3_aa: CASSWDRGTTDTQYF; cdr3_nt: TGTGCCAGCAGCTGGGACAGGGGAACCACAGATACGCAGTATTTT
d_call: NA; clone_size: NA; j_call: TRBJ2-3; v_call: TRBV7-8; cdr3_aa: CASNGGRIAQGDTQYF; cdr3_nt: TGTGCCAGCAATGGCGGGCGGATAGCCCAGGGGGATACGCAGTATTTT
d_call: NA; clone_size: NA; j_call: TRBJ2-1; v_call: TRBV4-3; cdr3_aa: CASSQDRSGLYNEQFF; cdr3_nt: TGCGCCAGCAGCCAAGATAGATCAGGACTATACAATGAGCAGTTCTTC
d_call: TRBD1; clone_size: few; j_call: TRBJ2-7; v_call: TRBV7-9; cdr3_aa: CASSGTGAEQYF; cdr3_nt: TGTGCCAGTTCCGGGACAGGGGCCGAGCAGTACTTC
d_call: TRBD1; clone_size: many; j_call: TRBJ2-2; v_call: TRBV29-1; cdr3_aa: CSAWKGQGYTGELFF; cdr3_nt: TGCAGCGCCTGGAAGGGACAGGGGTACACCGGGGAGCTGTTTTTT
d_call: TRBD1; clone_size: few; j_call: TRBJ2-3; v_call: TRBV6-1; cdr3_aa: CASPGDRVKDTQYF; cdr3_nt: TGTGCCAGCCCTGGGGACAGGGTTAAAGATACGCAGTATTTT
d_call: NA; clone_size: many; j_call: TRBJ2-7; v_call: TRBV29-1; cdr3_aa: CSVGVTSYEQYF; cdr3_nt: TGCAGCGTTGGGGTGACCTCCTACGAGCAGTACTTC
d_call: NA; clone_size: many; j_call: TRBJ2-5; v_call: TRBV18; cdr3_aa: CASSLSMMRLGETQYF; cdr3_nt: TGTGCCAGCTCACTGTCGATGATGAGACTTGGAGAGACCCAGTACTTC
d_call: NA; clone_size: NA; j_call: TRBJ2-1; v_call: TRBV27; cdr3_aa: CASSRRNYNEQFF; cdr3_nt: TGTGCCAGCAGTAGAAGGAACTACAATGAGCAGTTCTTC
d_call: NA; clone_size: few; j_call: TRBJ2-3; v_call: TRBV11-2; cdr3_aa: CTSSLDTSTSTDTQYF; cdr3_nt: TGTACCAGCAGCTTAGATACCAGCACTAGCACAGATACGCAGTATTTT
d_call: NA; clone_size: many; j_call: TRBJ2-5; v_call: TRBV5-6; cdr3_aa: CASSNRGKVQGETQYF; cdr3_nt: TGTGCCAGCAGCAACCGAGGAAAGGTGCAGGGAGAGACCCAGTACTTC
d_call: NA; clone_size: NA; j_call: TRBJ2-7; v_call: TRBV12-3/TRBV12-4; cdr3_aa: CASTLRGRPYEQYF; cdr3_nt: TGTGCCAGCACCTTACGGGGAAGACCCTACGAGCAGTACTTC
d_call: TRBD1; clone_size: NA; j_call: TRBJ2-7; v_call: TRBV28; cdr3_aa: CASIQRRDRDSYEQYF; cdr3_nt: TGTGCCAGCATCCAACGGCGGGACAGGGACTCCTACGAGCAGTACTTC
d_call: TRBD1; clone_size: few; j_call: TRBJ2-5; v_call: TRBV27; cdr3_aa: CASSLAGTGRETQYF; cdr3_nt: TGTGCCAGCAGCCTCGCCGGGACAGGGAGGGAGACCCAGTACTTC
d_call: NA; clone_size: many; j_call: TRBJ2-3; v_call: TRBV12-3/TRBV12-4; cdr3_aa: CASTRMRGKDTQYF; cdr3_nt: TGTGCCAGCACCCGTATGAGGGGTAAAGATACGCAGTATTTT
d_call: NA; clone_size: few; j_call: TRBJ1-6; v_call: TRBV28; cdr3_aa: CASSLPSSPLHF; cdr3_nt: TGTGCCAGCAGTTTGCCCAGTTCACCCCTCCACTTT
d_call: TRBD2; clone_size: many; j_call: TRBJ2-2; v_call: TRBV6-2/TRBV6-3; cdr3_aa: CASSYRVTSGSAGELFF; cdr3_nt: TGTGCCAGCAGTTATCGAGTGACTAGCGGTTCTGCCGGGGAGCTGTTTTTT
d_call: TRBD1; clone_size: NA; j_call: TRBJ2-1; v_call: TRBV4-2; cdr3_aa: CASSQGTDRGDEQFF; cdr3_nt: TGTGCCAGCAGCCAAGGAACCGACAGGGGCGATGAGCAGTTCTTC
d_call: NA; clone_size: many; j_call: TRBJ2-7; v_call: TRBV28; cdr3_aa: CASTIRVGGYEQYF; cdr3_nt: TGTGCCAGCACCATTCGGGTCGGAGGATACGAGCAGTACTTC